This T cell receptor (beta chain) came from a study of T-cell reconstitution after alpha-beta-depleted transplantation in children. This clonotype was observed many times. V was trimmed by 6 bases and J by 3 bases, leaving 17 bases between them. The CDR3 is made up of 16 amino acids. Preparation of the TCRbeta library used unique molecular identifiers. TCRdb called the PCR reads again in MiXCR, with one record for every CDR3 protein. The sample holds about 440,000 distinct CDR3 sequences, about 40% seen once. The sample consisted of PBMCs, taken before TCRalphabeta/CD19-depleted stem cell transplant. This chain uses TRBV12-3 or TRBV12-4 with TRBJ1-4; D perhaps matches TRBD1 (5 bases). The TCR sequence derives from a girl aged 2-10 years with aplastic anemia, due to receive a stem cell transplant. CDR3 region: CASSFAGARANEKLFF. For the CDR3, the DNA is TGTGCCAGCAGCTTCGCTGGGGCGCGTGCTAATGAAAAACTGTTTTTT.